This T cell receptor (beta chain) appears in the sequencing data of a study of shared clonotypes between healthy human individuals. CD8 cells classed as naive were CD45RO-negative and positively selected for CCR7, excluding terminally differentiated effector memory CD45RA+ cells. Method: immunoSEQ multiplex PCR; TCRdb's copy keeps in-frame clones and lacks some. The data contain just over 2,000,000 clones, around 96% of them singletons. V gave up 5 bases and J gave up 1 base, with 9 bases separating them. Germline V lookup: CDR1 SGHRS, CDR2 YFSETQ. The CDR3 totals 13 residues. This clone was seen once. Other DNA sequences of this sample code for an identical CDR3.

J is TRBJ1-1 and V is TRBV5-1; a possible D gene is TRBD1 (5 bases). The TCR was taken from a young man in good health. The specimen was naive CD8+ T cells sorted from blood. CDR3 amino acids: CASRPGGNTEAFF. For the CDR3, the DNA is TGCGCCAGCAGGCCCGGGGGGAACACTGAAGCTTTCTTT.